Listed below are T cell receptor beta chains from one sample, sequenced in a study of OX40 agonist ivuxolimab in advanced cancers. Only in-frame clones appear in the TCRdb table, and some are missing; sequencing was by immunoSEQ multiplex PCR. This sample carries 42,000 or so clones, approximately 84% of them seen once, and the ten largest clones take about 15%. The source material was CD4+ or CD8+ T cells sorted from blood, sampled in a trial of the OX40 agonist ivuxolimab. The receptors were gathered from an adult with an advanced solid tumor such as melanoma, head and neck, liver or kidney cancer. The CDR3 runs from the conserved cysteine through the conserved F or W. D genes are given only for firm matches. Clone size is shown for a subset of rows, as once, few, many or a class of expanded clone.

DNA: TGTGCCAGCAGCCCAAGCCCCGGGACACCTAACACCGGGGAGCTGTTTTTT
CDR3: CASSPSPGTPNTGELFF
size: few
V: TRBV11-2
J: TRBJ2-2
D: -

DNA: TGCGCCAGCAGCTCACCCCTTACAGGGGGCGGAAACACTGAAGCTTTCTTT
CDR3: CASSSPLTGGGNTEAFF
size: -
V: TRBV5-1
J: TRBJ1-1
D: TRBD1

DNA: TGTGCCAGCAGTATGGGACAGGGCCCGTCCTACGAGCAGTACTTC
CDR3: CASSMGQGPSYEQYF
size: -
V: TRBV6-5
J: TRBJ2-7
D: TRBD1

DNA: TGTGCCAGCAGCCTTTATTTTGGGGTAGCGGGGACCTACGAGCAGTACTTC
CDR3: CASSLYFGVAGTYEQYF
size: -
V: TRBV14
J: TRBJ2-7
D: TRBD2

DNA: TGTGCCGGCCAGACGGTCTCCTACGAGCAGTACTTC
CDR3: CAGQTVSYEQYF
size: -
V: TRBV6-1
J: TRBJ2-7
D: -

DNA: TGTGCCAGCAGCTTACAGACCCTGAACACTGAAGCTTTCTTT
CDR3: CASSLQTLNTEAFF
size: once
V: TRBV7-8
J: TRBJ1-1
D: -

DNA: TGTGCCAGCAGTGGGGCGGGGACTGGACGTTATGGCTACACCTTC
CDR3: CASSGAGTGRYGYTF
size: -
V: TRBV25-1
J: TRBJ1-2
D: -

DNA: TGTGCCAGCAGTTACCCCCACAGGGCTGGCTACACCTTC
CDR3: CASSYPHRAGYTF
size: -
V: TRBV6-6
J: TRBJ1-2
D: -

DNA: TGTGCCAGCAGCTTAGACAGCGGGACCGGGGGAGACTACGAGCAGTACTTC
CDR3: CASSLDSGTGGDYEQYF
size: -
V: TRBV13
J: TRBJ2-7
D: TRBD2

DNA: TGCGCCAGCAGCTTCGGGGAGGGGGGACTCTATGGCTACACCTTC
CDR3: CASSFGEGGLYGYTF
size: -
V: TRBV5-1
J: TRBJ1-2
D: -

DNA: TGTGCCAGCAGCGAACGGGACAGGGAAGGAGAGACCCAGTACTTC
CDR3: CASSERDREGETQYF
size: -
V: TRBV11-3
J: TRBJ2-5
D: TRBD1

DNA: TGTGCCAGCAGCTCCTCGACAGGGACTGGGATCGGGGAGCTGTTTTTT
CDR3: CASSSSTGTGIGELFF
size: -
V: TRBV7-8
J: TRBJ2-2
D: -

DNA: TGTGCCAGCCCACAGGGTTTCTTCGAGCAGTACTTC
CDR3: CASPQGFFEQYF
size: -
V: TRBV27
J: TRBJ2-7
D: -

DNA: TGTGCCTGGAGCCCCAACACACAGTATGGCTACACCTTC
CDR3: CAWSPNTQYGYTF
size: -
V: TRBV30
J: TRBJ1-2
D: -

DNA: TGTGCCAGCAGTTTTGGCCAGGGAGTTCGAGAGACCCAGTACTTC
CDR3: CASSFGQGVRETQYF
size: -
V: TRBV27
J: TRBJ2-5
D: -

DNA: TGTGCCAGCAGCCCCGGACTAGCGGGGTTCCAAGAGACCCAGTACTTC
CDR3: CASSPGLAGFQETQYF
size: once
V: TRBV9
J: TRBJ2-5
D: TRBD2

DNA: TGTGCCAGCAGTTTGTCTGAATACAATGAGCAGTTCTTC
CDR3: CASSLSEYNEQFF
size: -
V: TRBV27
J: TRBJ2-1
D: -

DNA: TGTGCCAGCAGCTTATCTCGAGGAGAACAGCCCCAGCATTTT
CDR3: CASSLSRGEQPQHF
size: -
V: TRBV13
J: TRBJ1-5
D: -

DNA: TGTGCCAGTACCGATGGGGGTCGGCGGGGAGAAAAACTGTTTTTT
CDR3: CASTDGGRRGEKLFF
size: -
V: TRBV19
J: TRBJ1-4
D: -

DNA: TGTGCCAGCAGTTCAAGCATCGACGTTCTTGATCTACCCCACGAGCAGTACTTC
CDR3: CASSSSIDVLDLPHEQYF
size: -
V: TRBV28
J: TRBJ2-7
D: -

DNA: TGCAGCGTGTTTTTTCCGGAGACAAGGATCCAAGAGACCCAGTACTTC
CDR3: CSVFFPETRIQETQYF
size: -
V: TRBV29-1
J: TRBJ2-5
D: -

DNA: TGTGCCAGCAGCGAAGCCGCGGGGGGATTCCACACCTTC
CDR3: CASSEAAGGFHTF
size: few
V: TRBV9
J: TRBJ1-2
D: -

DNA: TGTGCCAGCAGTTTTCCCTTGGGACAGGGGGCATACGAGCAGTACTTC
CDR3: CASSFPLGQGAYEQYF
size: -
V: TRBV28
J: TRBJ2-7
D: TRBD1

DNA: TGCGCCAGCAGCCATGTGTACCAAGAGACCCAGTACTTC
CDR3: CASSHVYQETQYF
size: once
V: TRBV4-3
J: TRBJ2-5
D: -

DNA: TGCGCCAGCAGCTTCGGCAGGGAGCTGTTTTTT
CDR3: CASSFGRELFF
size: -
V: TRBV5-1
J: TRBJ2-2
D: -

DNA: TGTGCCAGCAGTTCAGGGGGAAATGAGCAGTTCTTC
CDR3: CASSSGGNEQFF
size: -
V: TRBV27
J: TRBJ2-1
D: TRBD1

DNA: TGTGCCAGTAAGGGTAGGACCTGGAGGGCTGGCTACACCTTC
CDR3: CASKGRTWRAGYTF
size: -
V: TRBV19
J: TRBJ1-2
D: -

DNA: TGTGCCAGCAGGGAGGGGACAGGCGACGAGCAGTACTTC
CDR3: CASREGTGDEQYF
size: -
V: TRBV5-4
J: TRBJ2-7
D: TRBD1

DNA: TGTGCCAGCAGCCAAGAAATGGCGGGGGGAGCCACAGATACGCAGTATTTT
CDR3: CASSQEMAGGATDTQYF
size: -
V: TRBV4-2
J: TRBJ2-3
D: TRBD2

DNA: TGTGCCAGCACCAGCACCTCCTACAATGAGCAGTTCTTC
CDR3: CASTSTSYNEQFF
size: -
V: TRBV6-6
J: TRBJ2-1
D: -

DNA: TGTGCCAGCAGTTCTTACAGGGTAATAAAGACCCAGTACTTC
CDR3: CASSSYRVIKTQYF
size: -
V: TRBV28
J: TRBJ2-5
D: -

DNA: TGTGCCAGCAGTTCTATTCCAGGAGATACGCAGTATTTT
CDR3: CASSSIPGDTQYF
size: -
V: TRBV27
J: TRBJ2-3
D: -

DNA: TGTGCCAGCAGCGTAAAGACTATCAATGAGCAGTTCTTC
CDR3: CASSVKTINEQFF
size: -
V: TRBV9
J: TRBJ2-1
D: -

DNA: TGTGCCAGCAGCCGCGGAACCCCAGGCTACGAGCAGTACTTC
CDR3: CASSRGTPGYEQYF
size: few
V: TRBV5-4
J: TRBJ2-7
D: -

DNA: TGTGCCAGCAGCTTAGTCTTTCCGACAGCCGACGGCTACGTATTC
CDR3: CASSLVFPTADGYVF
size: -
V: TRBV11-3
J: TRBJ2-7
D: -

DNA: TGTGCCAGCTCACCACCTGGACAGGGCGGCTACACCTTC
CDR3: CASSPPGQGGYTF
size: -
V: TRBV18
J: TRBJ1-2
D: TRBD1

DNA: TGTGCCAGCAGCTTAGGGCAGGGGGCCACGTACGAGCAGTACTTC
CDR3: CASSLGQGATYEQYF
size: once
V: TRBV5-8
J: TRBJ2-7
D: TRBD1

DNA: TGTGCCAGCAGCGCGTCCGCGGGGAGCGGCAACGAGCAGTACTTC
CDR3: CASSASAGSGNEQYF
size: -
V: TRBV9
J: TRBJ2-7
D: -

DNA: TGTGCTAGTGCCCTCGGGACTTTAGACAATGAGCAGTTCTTC
CDR3: CASALGTLDNEQFF
size: -
V: TRBV12-5
J: TRBJ2-1
D: -

DNA: TGCGCCAGCAGCCAAGACGGGCAAAGCTCCTACGAGCAGTACTTC
CDR3: CASSQDGQSSYEQYF
size: -
V: TRBV4-3
J: TRBJ2-7
D: -

DNA: TGTGCCAGCAGGGCAGGGGTCGAGCAGTACTTC
CDR3: CASRAGVEQYF
size: -
V: TRBV6-5
J: TRBJ2-7
D: -

DNA: TGTGCCAGCAGCCCCCAGTTCGGACTAGCGACAGAGACCCAGTACTTC
CDR3: CASSPQFGLATETQYF
size: -
V: TRBV11-3
J: TRBJ2-5
D: TRBD2

DNA: TGTGCCAGCAGCCACCGGGACAGACCCTACGAGCAGTACTTC
CDR3: CASSHRDRPYEQYF
size: -
V: TRBV11-3
J: TRBJ2-7
D: TRBD1

DNA: TGTGCCAGCAGCCAAGATCTGGGGGATACGCAGTATTTT
CDR3: CASSQDLGDTQYF
size: -
V: TRBV4-2
J: TRBJ2-3
D: -

DNA: TGTGCCAGCAGCGTTACCCTTGCGGGCGGGAATCAGCCCCAGCATTTT
CDR3: CASSVTLAGGNQPQHF
size: -
V: TRBV28
J: TRBJ1-5
D: -